One and the same sample provided the 16 T cell receptor beta chains below, sequenced in a study of shared clonotypes between healthy human individuals. The naive CD8 fraction comprised CD45RO-negative cells positively selected for CCR7 and excluded terminally differentiated effector memory CD45RA+ cells. Clones were sequenced by immunoSEQ multiplex PCR, and TCRdb holds only the in-frame ones, with some missing. Counted here are 1.5 million to 2.5 million clones, about 95% occurring once; the ten biggest clones make up under 1.5%. What was sequenced was naive CD8+ T cells sorted from blood. The receptors were gathered from a man between 18 and 35 years old in good health.

This clone was observed a single time. The CDR3 sequence: CASSLEGNYYGYTF. The CDR3 bases are TGTGCCAGCAGCTTAGAAGGGAACTACTATGGCTACACCTTC. The chain uses TRBV7-9 and TRBJ1-2; no firm D call. The ends were cut back, 1 base at V and 3 bases at J, with 9 bases in the middle. Germline V gene sequence: CDR1 SEHNR, CDR2 FQNEAQ (reference sequence). The CDR3 loop spans 14 amino acids.

To note about this clone: The same CDR3 can be traced to other DNA sequences in this sample. The V and J genes are TRBV5-4 and TRBJ2-7; D gene unclear. The CDR3 extends over 11 amino acids. CDR1 and CDR2 (germline): SGHNT, YYREEE (reference sequence). Trimming cost V 3 bases and J 5 bases, with 6 bases left between them. The CDR3 sequence: CASSSRDEQYF. For the CDR3, the DNA is TGTGCCAGCAGCTCCCGTGACGAGCAGTACTTC. The complete variable domain, with remaining parts taken from reference TRBV5-4 and TRBJ2-7, reads ETGVTQSPTHLIKTRGQQVTLRCSSQSGHNTVSWYQQALGQGPQFIFQYYREEENGRGNFPPRFSGLQFPNYSSELNVNALELDDSALYLCASSSRDEQYFGPGTRLTVT.

Details on this clone: The sample holds other DNA sequences that translate to the same CDR3. This chain connects TRBV6-6 to TRBJ1-2, with 8 nucleotides matching TRBD1. CDR3 length: 11 amino acids. Unmatched junction bases numbered 3, after V lost 11 bases and J lost 4 bases. The V gene's germline CDR1 is MNHNY and CDR2 SVGAGI (reference sequence). The CDR3 sequence: CAGTGGYGYTF. CDR3 DNA: TGTGCCGGGACAGGCGGCTATGGCTACACCTTC.

The chain employs TRBV5-4 and TRBJ1-1; 8 nucleotides agree with TRBD1. Germline assignment: CDR1 SGHNT and CDR2 YYREEE (reference sequence). V shed 3 bases, J shed 6 bases, and the junction held 1 base outside the gene matches. The CDR3 loop spans 12 amino acids. In DNA form, the CDR3 reads TGTGCCAGCAGCTCAGGGGGCTCTGAAGCTTTCTTT. It encodes CASSSGGSEAFF.

The chain combines TRBV27 with TRBJ2-7; 8 bases line up with TRBD2. V shed 6 bases and J 1 base; nucleotides not matched to a gene: 5. Per the germline V gene, CDR1 is MNHEY and CDR2 is SMNVEV (reference sequence). The CDR3 consists of 14 residues. This chain's CDR3 is CASRGGGISYEQYF. CDR3 in DNA: TGTGCCAGCAGGGGCGGGGGGATTTCCTACGAGCAGTACTTC.

V usage is TRBV7-9 and J usage is TRBJ1-1; no firm D call. Trimming pared 3 bases from V and 7 bases from J, leaving 18 bases between. The V gene's germline CDR1 is SEHNR and CDR2 FQNEAQ (reference sequence). The CDR3 spans 15 residues. The CDR3 here is CASSLVESGSVEAFF. CDR3 nucleotide sequence: TGTGCCAGCAGCTTGGTTGAGTCAGGCTCTGTTGAAGCTTTCTTT.

This clone was seen once. This rearrangement joins TRBV2 to TRBJ1-2, with a weak D call TRBD1 (5 bases). V was cut by 5 bases and J by 5 bases, with 15 bases left in between. This CDR3 contains 14 residues. The V gene's germline CDR1 is SNHLY and CDR2 FYNNEI. For the CDR3, the DNA is TGTGCCAGCAGTTTGACGGAGGGGTCGTATGGCTACACCTTC. Its translation: CASSLTEGSYGYTF.

This clone was picked up one time. V and J are TRBV13 and TRBJ1-5, with a weak D call TRBD1 (5 bases). The germline V gene encodes CDR1 PRHDT and CDR2 FYEKMQ (reference sequence). V lost 0 bases and J lost 7, with 10 bases in between. The CDR3 runs to 14 residues. This chain's CDR3 is CASSLGGGEQPQHF. Here the CDR3 DNA reads TGTGCCAGCAGCTTAGGGGGAGGGGAACAGCCCCAGCATTTT.

About this clone itself: Other DNA sequences in this specimen translate into the identical CDR3. The chain couples TRBV13 to TRBJ2-7; D gene ambiguous. This CDR3 comprises 14 residues. The germline V gene encodes CDR1 PRHDT and CDR2 FYEKMQ (reference sequence). V was trimmed by 0 bases and J by 1 base, leaving 7 bases between them. As DNA, the CDR3 is TGTGCCAGCAGCTTAGGTGGCAAGTCCTACGAGCAGTACTTC. Translating it yields CASSLGGKSYEQYF.

The chain has TRBV27 and TRBJ2-1; the D is unclear. This CDR3 spans 12 amino acids. Germline values: CDR1 MNHEY, CDR2 SMNVEV (reference sequence). V lost 8 bases to trimming and J lost 4 bases, with 9 bases between them. CDR3 coding DNA: TGTGCCAGCCTAGGGTTATACAATGAGCAGTTCTTC. It specifies CASLGLYNEQFF.

The count of this clone is one. Other DNA sequences in this sample translate to the same CDR3. This chain's CDR3 is CASSLPGTYEQYF. CDR3 sequence (DNA): TGTGCCAGCAGCTTACCGGGTACCTACGAGCAGTACTTC. The chain combines TRBV7-9 with TRBJ2-7; D unclear. The germline V gene has CDR1 SEHNR and CDR2 FQNEAQ (reference sequence). The CDR3 contains 13 residues. V lost 2 bases and J 2 bases, leaving 7 bases between the germline ends.

The genes are TRBV27 and TRBJ2-6; D ambiguous. This CDR3 is built from 13 residues. Germline V gene data show CDR1 as MNHEY and CDR2 as SMNVEV (reference sequence). V shed 1 base and J shed 3 bases, with 1 base lying between them. CDR3 loop: CASSLFGANVLTF. In DNA, the CDR3 is TGTGCCAGCAGTTTATTTGGGGCCAACGTCCTGACTTTC.

In regard to this clone: Germline is not matched at one junction end, which may reflect a read error. The chain carries TRBV5-1 and TRBJ2-5; TRBD1 agrees at 7 bases. The CDR3 has 17 amino acids. CDR1 is SGHRS, CDR2 YFSETQ, per germline. CDR3 sequence (DNA): TGCGCCAGCAGTTTGGGGTCCGACAGGGTTGGTCGGGAGACCCAGTACTTC. It encodes CASSLGSDRVGRETQYF.

The chain combines TRBV4-1 with TRBJ2-7; the D gene is possibly TRBD2 (6 bases). Trimming shortened V by 1 base and J by 2 bases, and 18 bases separated the two germline ends. This CDR3 has 17 amino acids. Germline V gene sequence: CDR1 MGHRA, CDR2 YSYEKL. CDR3 protein: CASSQVPPGSLPYEQYF. The CDR3 bases are TGCGCCAGCAGCCAAGTTCCCCCCGGGAGTCTCCCCTACGAGCAGTACTTC.

V and J are TRBV11-2 and TRBJ2-2; D gene uncertain. The V gene's germline CDR1 is SGHAT and CDR2 FQNNGV. Trimming shortened V by 2 bases and J by 5 bases, and 6 bases separated the two germline ends. This CDR3 is built from 13 residues. The CDR3 protein is CASSLIVTGELFF. In DNA, the CDR3 is TGTGCCAGCAGCTTAATAGTGACCGGGGAGCTGTTTTTT.

The genes are TRBV29-1 and TRBJ2-1; no clear D. The germline V and J ends were trimmed by 4 bases and 6 bases, with 7 bases remaining between them. CDR1 and CDR2 (germline): SQVTM, ANQGSEA. This CDR3 has 11 amino acids. CDR3 residues: CSVALANEQFF. For the CDR3, the DNA is TGCAGCGTTGCTCTTGCCAATGAGCAGTTCTTC.